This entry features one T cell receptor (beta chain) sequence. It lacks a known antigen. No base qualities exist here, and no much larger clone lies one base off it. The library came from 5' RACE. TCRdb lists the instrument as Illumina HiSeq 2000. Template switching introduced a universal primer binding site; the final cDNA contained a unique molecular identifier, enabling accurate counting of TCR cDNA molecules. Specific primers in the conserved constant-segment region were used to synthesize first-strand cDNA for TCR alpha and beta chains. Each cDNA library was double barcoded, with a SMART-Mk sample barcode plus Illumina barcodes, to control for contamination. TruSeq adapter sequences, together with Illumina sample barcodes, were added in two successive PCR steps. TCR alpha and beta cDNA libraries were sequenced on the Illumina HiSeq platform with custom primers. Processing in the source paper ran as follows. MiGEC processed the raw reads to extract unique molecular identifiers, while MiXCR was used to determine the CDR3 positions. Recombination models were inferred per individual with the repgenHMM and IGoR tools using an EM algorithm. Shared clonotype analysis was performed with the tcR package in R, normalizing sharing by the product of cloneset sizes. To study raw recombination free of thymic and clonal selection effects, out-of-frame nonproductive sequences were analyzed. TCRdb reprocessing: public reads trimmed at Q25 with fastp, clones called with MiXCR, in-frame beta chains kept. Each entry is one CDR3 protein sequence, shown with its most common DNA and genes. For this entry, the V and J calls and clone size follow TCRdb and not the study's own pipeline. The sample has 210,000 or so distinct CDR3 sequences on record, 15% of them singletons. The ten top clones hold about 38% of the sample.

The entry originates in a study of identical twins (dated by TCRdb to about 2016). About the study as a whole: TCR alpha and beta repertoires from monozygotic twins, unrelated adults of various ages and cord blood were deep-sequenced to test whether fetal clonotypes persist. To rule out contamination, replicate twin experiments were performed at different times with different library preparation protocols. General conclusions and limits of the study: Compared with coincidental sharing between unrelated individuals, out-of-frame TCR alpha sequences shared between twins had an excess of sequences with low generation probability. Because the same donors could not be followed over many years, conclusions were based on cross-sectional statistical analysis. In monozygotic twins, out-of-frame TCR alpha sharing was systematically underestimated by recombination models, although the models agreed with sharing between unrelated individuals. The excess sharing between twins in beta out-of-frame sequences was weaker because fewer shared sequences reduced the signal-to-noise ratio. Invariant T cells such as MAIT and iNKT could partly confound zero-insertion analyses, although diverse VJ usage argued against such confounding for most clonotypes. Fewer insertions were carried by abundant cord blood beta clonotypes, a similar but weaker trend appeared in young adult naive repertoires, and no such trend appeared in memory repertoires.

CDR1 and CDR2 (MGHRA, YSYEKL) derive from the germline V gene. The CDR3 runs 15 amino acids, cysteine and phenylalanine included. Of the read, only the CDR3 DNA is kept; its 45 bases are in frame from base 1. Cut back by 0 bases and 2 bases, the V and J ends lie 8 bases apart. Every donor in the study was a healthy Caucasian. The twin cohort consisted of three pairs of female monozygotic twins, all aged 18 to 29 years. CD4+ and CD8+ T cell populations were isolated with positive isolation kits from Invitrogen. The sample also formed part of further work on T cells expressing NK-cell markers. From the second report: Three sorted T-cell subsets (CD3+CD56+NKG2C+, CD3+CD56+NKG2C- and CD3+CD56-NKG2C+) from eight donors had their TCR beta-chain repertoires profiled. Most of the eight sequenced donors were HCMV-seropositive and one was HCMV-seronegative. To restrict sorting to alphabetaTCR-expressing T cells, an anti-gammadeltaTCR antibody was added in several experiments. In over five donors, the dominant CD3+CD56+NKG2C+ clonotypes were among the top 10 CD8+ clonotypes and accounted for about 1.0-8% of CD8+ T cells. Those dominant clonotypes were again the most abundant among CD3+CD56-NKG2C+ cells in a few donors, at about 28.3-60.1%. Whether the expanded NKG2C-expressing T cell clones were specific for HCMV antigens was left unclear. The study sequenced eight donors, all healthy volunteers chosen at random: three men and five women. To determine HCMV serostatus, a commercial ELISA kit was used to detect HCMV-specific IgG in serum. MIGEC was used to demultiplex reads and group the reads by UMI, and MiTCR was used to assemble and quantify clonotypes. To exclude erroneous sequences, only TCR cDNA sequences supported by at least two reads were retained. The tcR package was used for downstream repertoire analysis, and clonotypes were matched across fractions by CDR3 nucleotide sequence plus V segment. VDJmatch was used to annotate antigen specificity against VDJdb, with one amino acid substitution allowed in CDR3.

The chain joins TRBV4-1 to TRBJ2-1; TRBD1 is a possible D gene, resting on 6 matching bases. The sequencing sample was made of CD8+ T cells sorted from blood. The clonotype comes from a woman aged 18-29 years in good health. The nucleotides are TGCGCCAGCAGCCAAGAGGGGGACACCTACAATGAGCAGTTCTTC. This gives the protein CASSQEGDTYNEQFF.